A single sample is the source of the 25 T cell receptor beta chains below, sequenced in a study of blood T cell repertoires in COVID-19. Here immunoSEQ multiplex PCR was the method, and the copy in TCRdb shows in-frame clones only, minus some. Among about 170,000 clones listed, around 84% were seen once. Sequenced: PBMCs or T cells enriched from blood (not recorded which). The receptor set was obtained from a man aged 45-65 years who had recovered from COVID-19.

This clone has only one observation. The genes are TRBV5-4 and TRBJ2-5, with 7 bases that match TRBD1. CDR3 length: 14 amino acids. Unmatched junction bases numbered 7, after V lost 3 bases and J lost 5 bases. In germline, CDR1 is SGHNT, CDR2 YYREEE (reference sequence). This CDR3 reads CASSSTGTAETQYF. The CDR3 nucleotides read TGTGCCAGCAGCTCTACCGGGACAGCTGAGACCCAGTACTTC.

The chain carries TRBV3-1 (or the pseudogene TRBV3-2) and TRBJ2-5, with a tentative D call TRBD1 (5 bases). The germline V gene encodes CDR1 LGHDT and CDR2 YNNKEL (reference sequence). This CDR3 contains 13 residues. The V gene lost 2 bases and the J gene lost 4 bases, with 8 bases spanning the gap. This CDR3 is CASSQTRAETQYF. The CDR3 DNA is TGTGCCAGCAGCCAAACCAGGGCAGAGACCCAGTACTTC.

The rearrangement uses TRBV9 and TRBJ2-1; TRBD2 might be the D (6 bases). Per germline, CDR1 SGDLS and CDR2 YYNGEE. V lost 7 bases and J lost 4, with 15 bases in between. The CDR3 consists of 14 residues. CDR3 region: CASGSGQAYNEQFF. The CDR3 DNA reads TGTGCCAGCGGCAGCGGGCAGGCGTACAATGAGCAGTTCTTC.

This clone has just a few counts. V gene TRBV9 combines with J gene TRBJ1-6; D gene uncertain. V was cut by 1 base and J by 0 bases, with 5 bases left in between. Germline CDR1 reads SGDLS; CDR2 reads YYNGEE. This CDR3 is built from 15 residues. CDR3 sequence: CASSVTDSYNSPLHF. The CDR3 coding sequence is TGTGCCAGCAGCGTAACAGACTCCTATAATTCACCCCTCCACTTT.

The rearrangement joins TRBV6-5 to TRBJ2-7; 9 positions match TRBD2. This CDR3 is built from 13 residues. The germline V gene encodes CDR1 MNHEY and CDR2 SVGAGI. The trim removed 9 bases at V and 3 bases at J, leaving 6 bases unmatched. CDR3 bases: TGTGCCAGTGTGGGACTAGCTGGCTACGAGCAGTACTTC. This gives the protein CASVGLAGYEQYF.

The chain combines TRBV15 with TRBJ2-7, with D possibly matching TRBD2 (5 bases). With 0 bases removed from V and 9 bases from J, the gap between germline ends came to 6 bases. Germline values: CDR1 LNHNV, CDR2 YYDKDF (reference sequence). The CDR3 covers 11 residues. DNA of the CDR3: TGTGCCACCAGCAGAGATGGAGGGCAGTACTTC. Its protein product is CATSRDGGQYF.

The genes are TRBV15 and TRBJ2-2; 8 bases match TRBD2. The CDR3 has 17 residues. Germline V CDR1 and CDR2: LNHNV, YYDKDF (reference sequence). V dropped 3 bases and J dropped 1; count of bases not matched to a gene: 7. In DNA form, the CDR3 reads TGTGCCACCAGCAGGAGGACCCTAGCGGGGAACACCGGGGAGCTGTTTTTT. This sequence encodes CATSRRTLAGNTGELFF.

This sequence joins TRBV2 and TRBJ2-7; 10 bases are a match to TRBD1. The CDR3 is 15 residues long. J was trimmed by 5 bases and V by 4 bases; bases with no gene match: 8. CDR1 is SNHLY and CDR2 is FYNNEI in the germline V gene. The CDR3 DNA reads TGTGCCAGCAGTGGCCGGGACAGGGGAAGGGACGAGCAGTACTTC. It is translated as CASSGRDRGRDEQYF.

CDR3 DNA: TGTGCCAGCAGACGTCAGGGCCATCAGCCCCAGCATTTT. Protein: CASRRQGHQPQHF. The chain combines TRBV5-6 with TRBJ1-5, with a tentative D call TRBD1 (5 bases). CDR1 SGHDT and CDR2 YYEEEE come from the germline V gene. V was shortened by 5 bases and J by 5 bases, with 11 bases between the two germline ends. The CDR3 is 13 amino acids.

Concerning this clone: One end of the junction varies from germline; a read error may be responsible. The V gene is TRBV30, the J gene TRBJ1-1; D uncertain. Germline lookup yields CDR1 GTSNPN and CDR2 SVGIG (reference sequence). The CDR3 consists of 8 residues. CDR3 amino acids: CLPLGAFF. The CDR3 DNA is TGCCTGCCGCTCGGAGCTTTCTTT.

The chain employs TRBV9 and TRBJ1-5; TRBD1 might be the D (6 bases). The CDR3 is 16 amino acids. The germline gives CDR1 SGDLS, CDR2 YYNGEE. V dropped 0 bases and J dropped 0 bases, with 10 bases sitting between them. CDR3 amino acids: CASSVGDIISNQPQHF. For the CDR3, the DNA is TGTGCCAGCAGCGTAGGGGACATCATTAGCAATCAGCCCCAGCATTTT. Looking up the rest from reference TRBV9 and TRBJ1-5 gives the full variable domain: DSGVTQTPKHLITATGQRVTLRCSPRSGDLSVYWYQQSLDQGLQFLIQYYNGEERAKGNILERFSAQQFPDLHSELNLSSLELGDSALYFCASSVGDIISNQPQHFGDGTRLSIL.

A single count supports this clone. The chain employs TRBV18 and TRBJ1-1, with 10 bases matching TRBD1. CDR3 size: 17 residues. Trimming cost V 3 bases and J 3 bases; bases outside gene matches: 10. CDR1 and CDR2 (germline): KGHSH, LQKENI. The DNA of the CDR3 is TGTGCCAGCTCACCTCCCCAAGGAGGGACAGGGGACACTGAAGCTTTCTTT. This encodes CASSPPQGGTGDTEAFF.

This clone showed up just a few times. The chain is built from TRBV30 and TRBJ2-1, with D maybe TRBD2 (6 bases). Germline CDR1 GTSNPN, CDR2 SVGIG (reference sequence). This CDR3 region has 16 residues. V was shortened by 3 bases and J by 0 bases, with 15 bases between the two germline ends. As DNA, the CDR3 is TGTGCCTGGAGCGGGCGGCGGGGAAGCTCCTACAATGAGCAGTTCTTC. Protein: CAWSGRRGSSYNEQFF.

The chain carries TRBV7-9 and TRBJ1-6, with D uncertain. Germline CDR1 and CDR2: SEHNR and FQNEAQ (reference sequence). Trimming stripped 2 bases from V and 8 bases from J, with 10 bases between. The CDR3 spans 14 residues. CDR3 sequence reads: CASSLPGMDSPLHF. The CDR3 bases are TGTGCCAGCAGCTTACCCGGGATGGATTCACCCCTCCACTTT.

This clone was found once. The chain is built from TRBV6-5 and TRBJ1-5; 9 bases are shared with TRBD1. Germline trimming cut 7 bases from V and 5 bases from J; bases unmatched to any gene: 9. The CDR3 consists of 15 residues. CDR1 MNHEY and CDR2 SVGAGI come from the germline V gene. CDR3 protein: CASISGQGRYQPQHF. The DNA for the CDR3 is TGTGCCAGCATTTCCGGACAGGGGAGGTATCAGCCCCAGCATTTT.

This clone has only a few counts. The chain carries TRBV3-1 (or the pseudogene TRBV3-2) and TRBJ1-3; D call uncertain. This CDR3 has 13 amino acids. CDR1 LGHDT and CDR2 YNNKEL come from the germline V gene (reference sequence). The V end was cut by 6 bases, the J end by 0 bases, with 6 bases between. The CDR3 loop reads CASRVSSGNTIYF. DNA for the CDR3: TGTGCCAGCAGGGTCAGCTCTGGAAACACCATATATTTT.

This chain links TRBV5-1 with TRBJ2-2; 8 nucleotides align to TRBD1. This CDR3 region has 14 residues. Germline CDR1 is SGHRS and CDR2 is YFSETQ. V was clipped by 0 bases and J by 5 bases; unmatched bases: 0. CDR3 residues: CASSLGQGTGELFF. For the CDR3, the DNA is TGCGCCAGCAGCTTGGGACAGGGGACCGGGGAGCTGTTTTTT. The whole variable domain, filled in from reference TRBV5-1 and TRBJ2-2, reads KAGVTQTPRYLIKTRGQQVTLSCSPISGHRSVSWYQQTPGQGLQFLFEYFSETQRNKGNFPGRFSGRQFSNSRSEMNVSTLELGDSALYLCASSLGQGTGELFFGEGSRLTVL.

This clone was seen more than once but under ten times. The gene calls are TRBV3-1 (or the pseudogene TRBV3-2) and TRBJ1-1; possible D gene TRBD1, 6 bases. This CDR3 has 14 amino acids. V was cut by 1 base and J by 4 bases, with 10 bases left in between. CDR1 LGHDT and CDR2 YNNKEL come from the germline V gene (reference sequence). CDR3: CASSQVGGGTEAFF. CDR3 in DNA: TGTGCCAGCAGCCAAGTGGGAGGGGGCACTGAAGCTTTCTTT.

The chain joins TRBV5-1 to TRBJ1-2, with unresolved D. CDR3 length: 12 residues. In germline, CDR1 is SGHRS, CDR2 YFSETQ. The V end was cut by 3 bases, the J end by 9 bases, with 12 bases between. The CDR3 spells CASSSSPESYTF. CDR3 sequence (DNA): TGCGCCAGCAGCTCGAGCCCGGAGAGCTACACCTTC.

This chain joins TRBV5-1 and TRBJ1-1; D not resolved. The V gene's germline CDR1 is SGHRS and CDR2 YFSETQ. V dropped 4 bases and J dropped 0 bases, with 10 bases sitting between them. This CDR3 has 14 residues. The CDR3 sequence is CASSISFLNTEAFF. The CDR3 bases are TGCGCCAGCAGCATTTCGTTTTTGAACACTGAAGCTTTCTTT.

The chain has TRBV6-6 and TRBJ1-4, with D maybe TRBD1 (6 bases). Germline V lookup: CDR1 MNHNY, CDR2 SVGAGI (reference sequence). This CDR3 has 16 amino acids. The germline V and J ends were trimmed by 6 bases and 5 bases, with 19 bases remaining between them. CDR3 bases: TGTGCCAGCAGCACAGGGAAGGGAATCGGAAATGAAAAACTGTTTTTT. This codes for CASSTGKGIGNEKLFF.

This chain links TRBV7-9 with TRBJ1-6; D gene uncertain. CDR3 length: 15 amino acids. V lost 1 base and J lost 9, with 13 bases in between. Germline values: CDR1 SEHNR, CDR2 FQNEAQ (reference sequence). CDR3 amino acids: CASSLGARGSSPLHF. DNA for the CDR3: TGTGCCAGCAGCTTAGGGGCTCGGGGAAGTTCACCCCTCCACTTT.

This clone was seen a single time. The rearrangement uses TRBV19 and TRBJ2-5, with D unclear. The CDR3 covers 15 residues. Trimming shortened V by 4 bases and J by 1 base, and 13 bases separated the two germline ends. In germline, CDR1 is LNHDA, CDR2 SQIVND (reference sequence). CDR3 sequence reads: CASSSFYSVQETQYF. The CDR3 DNA follows: TGTGCCAGTAGTAGTTTTTATTCGGTCCAAGAGACCCAGTACTTC.

The DNA for the CDR3 is TGTGCCAGCAGGGCGTTGGGAGGTATGAACACCGGGGAGCTGTTTTTT. It codes for CASRALGGMNTGELFF. The rearrangement links TRBV7-6 to TRBJ2-2; D is perhaps TRBD2 (6 bases). The germline V gene has CDR1 SGHVS and CDR2 FNYEAQ. The CDR3 runs to 16 residues. With 6 bases removed from V and 1 base from J, the gap between germline ends came to 15 bases.

The V gene is TRBV5-8, the J gene TRBJ2-5, with 8 bases matching TRBD1. CDR1 and CDR2 from the germline V gene are SGHTS and YDEGEE. Trimming took 3 bases from V and 6 from J; bases not matched to a gene: 4. The CDR3 has 13 residues. The CDR3 here is CASSYDRGQTQYF. The CDR3 DNA follows: TGTGCCAGCAGCTATGACAGGGGACAGACCCAGTACTTC.